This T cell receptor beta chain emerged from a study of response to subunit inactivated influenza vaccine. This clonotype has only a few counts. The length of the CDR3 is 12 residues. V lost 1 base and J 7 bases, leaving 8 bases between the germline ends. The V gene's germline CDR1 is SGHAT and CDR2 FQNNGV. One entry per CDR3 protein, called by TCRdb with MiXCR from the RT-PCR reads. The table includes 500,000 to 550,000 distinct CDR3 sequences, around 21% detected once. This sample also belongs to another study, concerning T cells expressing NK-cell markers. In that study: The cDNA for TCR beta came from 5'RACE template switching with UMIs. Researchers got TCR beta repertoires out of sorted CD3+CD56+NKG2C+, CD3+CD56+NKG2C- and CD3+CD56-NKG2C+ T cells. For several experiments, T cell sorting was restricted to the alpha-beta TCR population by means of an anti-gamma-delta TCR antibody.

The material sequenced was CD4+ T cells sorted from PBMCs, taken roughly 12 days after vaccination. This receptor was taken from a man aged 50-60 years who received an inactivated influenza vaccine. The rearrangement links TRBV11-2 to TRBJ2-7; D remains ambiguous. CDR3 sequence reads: CASSLVYGEQYF. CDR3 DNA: TGTGCCAGCAGCTTAGTTTACGGGGAGCAGTACTTC.